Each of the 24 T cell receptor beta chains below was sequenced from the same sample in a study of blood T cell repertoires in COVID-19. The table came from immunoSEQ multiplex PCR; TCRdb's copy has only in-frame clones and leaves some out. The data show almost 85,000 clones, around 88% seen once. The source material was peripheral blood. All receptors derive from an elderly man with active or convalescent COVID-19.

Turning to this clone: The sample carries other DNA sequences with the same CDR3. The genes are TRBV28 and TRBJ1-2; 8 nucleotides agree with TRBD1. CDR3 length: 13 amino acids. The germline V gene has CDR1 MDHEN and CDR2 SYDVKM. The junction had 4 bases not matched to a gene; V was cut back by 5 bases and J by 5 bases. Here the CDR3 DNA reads TGTGCCAGCAGTCCCACAGGGGGTTATGGCTACACCTTC. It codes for CASSPTGGYGYTF.

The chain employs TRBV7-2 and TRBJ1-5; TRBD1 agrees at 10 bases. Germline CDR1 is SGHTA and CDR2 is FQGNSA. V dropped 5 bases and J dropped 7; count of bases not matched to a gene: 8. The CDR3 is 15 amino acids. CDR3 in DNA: TGTGCCAGCAGCCCAGGGACAGGGGCAGGGCAGCCCCAGCATTTT. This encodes CASSPGTGAGQPQHF.

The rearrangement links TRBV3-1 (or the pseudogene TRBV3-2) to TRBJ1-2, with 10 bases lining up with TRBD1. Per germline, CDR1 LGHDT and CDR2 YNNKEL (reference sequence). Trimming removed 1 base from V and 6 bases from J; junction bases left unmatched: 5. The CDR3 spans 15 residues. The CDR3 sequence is CASSQAWTGGNGYTF. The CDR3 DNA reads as TGTGCCAGCAGCCAAGCCTGGACAGGGGGAAATGGCTACACCTTC.

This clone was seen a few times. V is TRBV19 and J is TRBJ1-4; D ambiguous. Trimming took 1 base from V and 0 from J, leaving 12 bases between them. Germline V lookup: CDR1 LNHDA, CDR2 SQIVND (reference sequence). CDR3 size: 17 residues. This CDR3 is CASSIGPRDATNEKLFF. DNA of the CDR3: TGTGCCAGTAGTATAGGCCCCCGGGATGCAACTAATGAAAAACTGTTTTTT.

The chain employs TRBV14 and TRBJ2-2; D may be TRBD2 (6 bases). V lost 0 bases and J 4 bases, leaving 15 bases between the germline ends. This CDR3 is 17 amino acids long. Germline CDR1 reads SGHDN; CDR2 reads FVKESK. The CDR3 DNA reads TGTGCCAGCAGCCAAGATTTCTCGTATAGCGGCACCGGGGAGCTGTTTTTT. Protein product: CASSQDFSYSGTGELFF.

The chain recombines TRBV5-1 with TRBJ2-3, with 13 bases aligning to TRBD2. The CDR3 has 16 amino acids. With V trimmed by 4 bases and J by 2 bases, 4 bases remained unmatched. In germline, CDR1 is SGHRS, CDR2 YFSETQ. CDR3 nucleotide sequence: TGCGCCAGCAGCCCCGGACTAGCGGGAGACACAGATACGCAGTATTTT. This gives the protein CASSPGLAGDTDTQYF. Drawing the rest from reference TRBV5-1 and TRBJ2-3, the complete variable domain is KAGVTQTPRYLIKTRGQQVTLSCSPISGHRSVSWYQQTPGQGLQFLFEYFSETQRNKGNFPGRFSGRQFSNSRSEMNVSTLELGDSALYLCASSPGLAGDTDTQYFGPGTRLTVL.

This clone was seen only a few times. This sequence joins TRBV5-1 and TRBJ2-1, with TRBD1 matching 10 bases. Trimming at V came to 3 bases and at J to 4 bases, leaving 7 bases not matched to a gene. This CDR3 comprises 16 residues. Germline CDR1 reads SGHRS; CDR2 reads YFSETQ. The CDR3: CASSSRPGQGYNEQFF. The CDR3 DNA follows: TGCGCCAGCAGCTCACGCCCGGGACAGGGGTACAATGAGCAGTTCTTC.

The CDR3 sequence: CSDSTGFGYTF. The CDR3 coding sequence is TGCAGCGACTCGACAGGGTTTGGCTACACCTTC. The chain links TRBV29-1 to TRBJ1-2, with 7 positions matching TRBD1. The germline gives CDR1 SQVTM, CDR2 ANQGSEA. The CDR3 has 11 residues. V shed 7 bases, J shed 7 bases, and the junction held 6 bases outside the gene matches. Based on the CDR3 plus reference TRBV29-1 and TRBJ1-2, the full variable domain is SAVISQKPSRDICQRGTSLTIQCQVDSQVTMMFWYRQQPGQSLTLIATANQGSEATYESGFVIDKFPISRPNLTFSTLTVSNMSPEDSSIYLCSDSTGFGYTFGSGTRLTVV.

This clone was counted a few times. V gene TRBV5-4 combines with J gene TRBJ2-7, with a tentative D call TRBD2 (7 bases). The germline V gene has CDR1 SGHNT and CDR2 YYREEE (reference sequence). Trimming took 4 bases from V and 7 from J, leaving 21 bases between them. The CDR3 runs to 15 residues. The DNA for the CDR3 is TGTGCCAGCAGCGGGGGGGCAGGGTCCCCGCTGGAGCAGTACTTC. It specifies CASSGGAGSPLEQYF.

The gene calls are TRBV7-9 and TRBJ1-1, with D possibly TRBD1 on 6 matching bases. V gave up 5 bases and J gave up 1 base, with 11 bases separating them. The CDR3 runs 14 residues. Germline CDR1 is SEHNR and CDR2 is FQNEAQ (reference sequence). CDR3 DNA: TGTGCCAGCAGCACCGACAGGAGGAACACTGAAGCTTTCTTT. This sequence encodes CASSTDRRNTEAFF.

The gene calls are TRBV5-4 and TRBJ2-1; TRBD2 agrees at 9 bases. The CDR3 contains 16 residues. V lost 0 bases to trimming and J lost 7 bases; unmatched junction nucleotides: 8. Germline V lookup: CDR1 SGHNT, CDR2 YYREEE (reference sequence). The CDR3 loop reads CASSLDGGRVGNEQFF. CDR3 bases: TGTGCCAGCAGCTTGGACGGCGGGAGGGTTGGAAATGAGCAGTTCTTC. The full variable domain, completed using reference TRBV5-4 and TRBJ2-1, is ETGVTQSPTHLIKTRGQQVTLRCSSQSGHNTVSWYQQALGQGPQFIFQYYREEENGRGNFPPRFSGLQFPNYSSELNVNALELDDSALYLCASSLDGGRVGNEQFFGPGTRLTVL.

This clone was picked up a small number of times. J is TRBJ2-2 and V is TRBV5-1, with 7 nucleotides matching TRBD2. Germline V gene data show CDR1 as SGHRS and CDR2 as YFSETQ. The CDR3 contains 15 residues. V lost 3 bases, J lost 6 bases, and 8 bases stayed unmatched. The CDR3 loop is CASSSSGTTPGELFF. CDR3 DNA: TGCGCCAGCAGCTCGAGTGGGACTACTCCCGGGGAGCTGTTTTTT.

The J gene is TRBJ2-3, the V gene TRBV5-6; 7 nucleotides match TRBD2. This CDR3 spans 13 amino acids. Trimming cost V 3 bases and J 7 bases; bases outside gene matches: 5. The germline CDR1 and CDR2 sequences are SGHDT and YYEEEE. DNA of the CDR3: TGTGCCAGCAGCTGGGGGGGATTGAATACGCAGTATTTT. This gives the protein CASSWGGLNTQYF.

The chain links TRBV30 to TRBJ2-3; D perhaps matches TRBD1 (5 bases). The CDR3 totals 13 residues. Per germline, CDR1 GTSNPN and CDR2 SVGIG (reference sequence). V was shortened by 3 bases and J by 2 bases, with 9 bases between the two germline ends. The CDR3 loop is CAWSSRATDTQYF. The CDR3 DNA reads TGTGCCTGGAGCAGCAGGGCCACAGATACGCAGTATTTT.

CDR3 protein: CASSLDGQGSHYEQYF. CDR3 DNA: TGTGCCAGCAGCTTAGATGGACAGGGAAGTCACTACGAGCAGTACTTC. The chain couples TRBV7-2 to TRBJ2-7; TRBD1 matches at 8 bases. The germline V gene encodes CDR1 SGHTA and CDR2 FQGNSA. The CDR3 is 16 amino acids. V lost 1 base to trimming and J lost 3 bases; unmatched junction nucleotides: 8.

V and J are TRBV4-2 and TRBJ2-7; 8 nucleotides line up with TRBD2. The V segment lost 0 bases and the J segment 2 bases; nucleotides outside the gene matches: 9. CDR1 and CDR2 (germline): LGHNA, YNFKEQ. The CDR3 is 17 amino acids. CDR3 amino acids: CASSQDLSGGRTYEQYF. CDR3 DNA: TGTGCCAGCAGCCAAGATTTGAGCGGGGGTCGAACCTACGAGCAGTACTTC.

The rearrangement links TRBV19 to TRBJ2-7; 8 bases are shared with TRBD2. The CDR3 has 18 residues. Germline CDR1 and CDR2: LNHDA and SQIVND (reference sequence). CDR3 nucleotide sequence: TGTCTTCATCGCATCGGACGCGGGTTGAGCGGGAGCTCCTACGAGCAGTACTTC. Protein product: CLHRIGRGLSGSSYEQYF.

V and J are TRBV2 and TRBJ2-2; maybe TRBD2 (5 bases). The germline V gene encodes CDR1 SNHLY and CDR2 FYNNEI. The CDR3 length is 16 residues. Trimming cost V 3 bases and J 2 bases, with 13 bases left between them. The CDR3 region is CASSDEGRINTGELFF. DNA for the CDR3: TGTGCCAGCAGTGATGAGGGAAGGATCAACACCGGGGAGCTGTTTTTT.

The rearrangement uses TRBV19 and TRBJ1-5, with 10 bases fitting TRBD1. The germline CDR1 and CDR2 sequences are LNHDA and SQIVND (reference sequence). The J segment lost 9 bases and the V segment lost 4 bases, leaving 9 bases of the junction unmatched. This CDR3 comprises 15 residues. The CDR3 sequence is CASSKVTGGTRPQHF. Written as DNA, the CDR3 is TGTGCCAGTAGTAAAGTGACAGGGGGCACCCGGCCCCAGCATTTT.

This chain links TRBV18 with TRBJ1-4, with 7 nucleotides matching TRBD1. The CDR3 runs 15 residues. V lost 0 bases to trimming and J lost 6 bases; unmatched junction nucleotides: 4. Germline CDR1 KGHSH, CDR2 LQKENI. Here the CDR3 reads CASSPPVRGDEKLFF. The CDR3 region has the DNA TGTGCCAGCTCACCACCGGTCAGGGGGGATGAAAAACTGTTTTTT.

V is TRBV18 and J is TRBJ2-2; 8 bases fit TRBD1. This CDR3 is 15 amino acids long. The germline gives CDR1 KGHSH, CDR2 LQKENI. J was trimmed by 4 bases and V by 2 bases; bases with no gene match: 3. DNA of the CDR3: TGTGCCAGCTCACCATCAGGGGGCGGCACCGGGGAGCTGTTTTTT. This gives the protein CASSPSGGGTGELFF.

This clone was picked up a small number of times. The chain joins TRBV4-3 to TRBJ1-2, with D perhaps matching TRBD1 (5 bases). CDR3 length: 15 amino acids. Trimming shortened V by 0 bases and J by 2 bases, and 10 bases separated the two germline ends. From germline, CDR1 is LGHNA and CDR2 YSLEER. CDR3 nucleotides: TGCGCCAGCAGCCAAGAAGGGGCAGCGAACTATGGCTACACCTTC. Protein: CASSQEGAANYGYTF.

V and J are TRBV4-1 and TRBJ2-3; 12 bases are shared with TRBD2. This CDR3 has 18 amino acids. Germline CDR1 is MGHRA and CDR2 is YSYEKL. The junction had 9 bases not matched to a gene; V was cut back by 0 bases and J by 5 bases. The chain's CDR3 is CASSQDYTSGGSGDTQYF. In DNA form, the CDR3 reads TGCGCCAGCAGCCAAGATTACACTAGCGGGGGGTCGGGAGATACGCAGTATTTT.

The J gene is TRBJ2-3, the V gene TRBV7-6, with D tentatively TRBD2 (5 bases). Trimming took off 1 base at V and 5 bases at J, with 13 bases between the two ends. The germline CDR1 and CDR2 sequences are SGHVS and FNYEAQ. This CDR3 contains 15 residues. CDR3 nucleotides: TGTGCCAGCAGCTTAGTTTTCGGTGCGGGAGATACGCAGTATTTT. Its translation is CASSLVFGAGDTQYF.